The entry that follows covers one TCR beta chain sequence. Clones were sequenced by immunoSEQ multiplex PCR, and TCRdb holds only the in-frame ones, with some missing. Found here are 100,000 to 150,000 clones, over 75% of them singletons; the top ten hold 5% to 6.5%. This sample was included in a study of radiation and T cells in renal cell carcinoma. The CDR3 sequence is 15 residues long. CDR1 LNHDA and CDR2 SQIVND come from the germline V gene (reference sequence). Trimming left V 6 bases short and J 4 bases short, with 16 bases between. The time point is: blood 2 weeks post-SBRT. Treatment given: 15 Gy SBRT to primary tumor, nephrectomy 4 weeks later. The patient's renal cell carcinoma had clear cell pathology.

This chain uses TRBV19 with TRBJ1-5; the D gene is possibly TRBD1 (5 bases). Source: blood, taken from a patient whose treatment included radiotherapy and nephrectomy. The source of this sequence is a man in his forties or fifties with renal cell carcinoma. Here the CDR3 DNA reads TGTGCCAGTAGCGATACCACAGGTTTGAATCAGCCCCAGCATTTT. This encodes CASSDTTGLNQPQHF.